This TCR beta chain was captured in a study of CXCR3-negative and CXCR3-positive naive CD8 T cells (dated by TCRdb to the late 2010s). With respect to the entire study: Some 130 million TRB reads were obtained in total, roughly 1.5 +/- 0.3 million reads per library. Diversity and physicochemical repertoire analyses covered around 10 donors pooled from two independent experiments. The TRBV-TRBJ cluster analysis covered naive subsets from several donors and memory cells from 3 donors. General conclusions and limits of the study: TRB CDR3s from CXCR3-positive naive cells showed higher hydrophobicity (lower Kidera factor 4), lower energy, and higher strength and volume indices than CXCR3-negative naive cells. Freshly isolated PBMCs were used for most assays because CXCR3 expression went down partially after cryopreservation. Repertoire diversity was comparably high in both naive subsets but much lower in memory CD8+ T cells. Because surface CD5, which is linked to self-reactivity in mice, was comparable between the naive subsets, TCR interaction strength was also inferred from TRB CDR3 physicochemical properties. TRBV-TRBJ usage was similar between naive CXCR3-negative and CXCR3-positive cells from the same donor, while memory cells showed distinct patterns.

CDR1 and CDR2, looked up from the germline V gene, are MRHNA and SNTAGT. The CDR3 contains 16 residues, cysteine and phenylalanine counted. DNA for this receptor is not on file. Of note for this clonotype: There is no known antigen for this receptor.

Sequencing was carried out with a NextSeq 550. The Human TCR Profiling Kit (MiLaboratory) was used to make UMI-labeled 5' RACE TRB cDNA libraries. The full amount of extracted RNA was used for cDNA synthesis, and the full amount of resulting cDNA was used for PCR amplification. Libraries were prepared in parallel with an identical number of PCR cycles. On the study's bioinformatics: About 53,000 +/- 9,400 unique UMI-labeled TRB cDNA molecules per library were extracted with MIGEC and MiXCR, with at least two reads per UMI required. On average, each library contained roughly 40,000 +/- 10,000 functional in-frame TRB CDR3 nucleotide clonotypes without stop codons. After each sample was downsampled to 5000 UMI-labeled TRB molecules, VDJtools was used to calculate diversity metrics such as normalized Shannon-Wiener and Chao1. Clonotype-size-weighted physicochemical properties of the central five CDR3 residues (interaction energy, strength, volume and Kidera factor 4) were computed in VDJtools. Once TCRdb had reprocessed the reads, it stored one entry per CDR3 protein sequence and supplied no DNA. V and J calls and clone size were set by TCRdb, not the authors. The sample's clone listing holds 55,000 to 70,000 distinct CDR3 sequences. The top ten clonotypes cover about 0.57% of the sample.

For every CD8+ T cell subset, over 250,000 cells were flow-sorted straight into RLT lysis buffer, and each subset was sorted in triplicate. To exclude memory contaminants, naive CD8+ T cells were stringently defined as CD45RO-CCR7+CD27+CD95-. Using standard density gradient centrifugation, peripheral blood mononuclear cells were isolated from buffy coats. Naive CXCR3-negative and CXCR3-positive CD8+ T cells were flow-sorted on a FACSAria III. An RNeasy Mini Kit was used to extract total RNA from the sorted cells. The receptor comes from a human donor in good health. Some clones in this sample may be carry-over from other donors' samples. The sample taken for sequencing was naive CXCR3+ CD8+ T cells from blood. The label giving this sample's cell subset or site can be read as: CD45RO-CCR7+CD27+CD95- naive CD8+ T cells expressing CXCR3 (TNR3+). The chain joins TRBV6-4 to TRBJ2-1; no DNA is available, so the TRBD1 call from TCRdb remains unchecked. CDR3 loop: CASSDSARGGSNEQFF.